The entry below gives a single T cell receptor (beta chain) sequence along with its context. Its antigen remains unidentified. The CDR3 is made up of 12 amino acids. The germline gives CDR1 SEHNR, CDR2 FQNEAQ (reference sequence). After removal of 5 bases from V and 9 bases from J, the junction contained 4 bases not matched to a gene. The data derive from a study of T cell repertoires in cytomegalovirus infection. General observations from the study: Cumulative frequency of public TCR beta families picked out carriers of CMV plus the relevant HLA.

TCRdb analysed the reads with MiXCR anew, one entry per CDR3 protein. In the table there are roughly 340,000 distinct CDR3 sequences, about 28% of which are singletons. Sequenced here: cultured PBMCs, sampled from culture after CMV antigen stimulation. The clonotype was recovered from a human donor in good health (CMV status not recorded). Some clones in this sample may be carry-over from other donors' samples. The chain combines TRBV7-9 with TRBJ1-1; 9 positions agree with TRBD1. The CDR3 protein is CASSKHRGQAFF. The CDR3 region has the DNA TGTGCCAGCAGCAAACACAGGGGGCAAGCTTTCTTT.